The present entry profiles one TCR beta chain with its context. As yet, its antigen is unknown. Other DNA sequences in this sample translate to the same CDR3. These data are taken from a study of shared clonotypes between healthy human individuals. Study summary: Per donor, three plates held CD4 naive cells, three held CD4 memory, two held CD8 naive and one held CD8 memory.

Naive CD8 isolation took CD45RO-negative cells positively selected for CCR7 and excluded terminally differentiated effector memory CD45RA+ cells. Participating donors were healthy, HIV-negative adults free of recent acute infections or vaccinations. General study findings and limits: A reduction in generation probabilities was seen for non-shared clonotypes relative to those shared by all four donors.

Genomic DNA from each subset was divided evenly over several immunoSEQ plates. Some clones are missing from TCRdb's copy, which holds only in-frame ones; the method was immunoSEQ multiplex PCR. The sample shows about 2 million clones, over 85% of them seen only once. The ends were cut back, 0 bases at V and 2 bases at J, with 5 bases in the middle. The germline CDR1 and CDR2 sequences are WNHNN and SYGVQD (reference sequence). CDR3 size: 13 residues. The clonotype originates from a man aged 18 to 35 in good health. Sample: naive CD8+ T cells sorted from blood. This chain uses TRBV10-1 with TRBJ2-7; D not resolved. This CDR3 is CASSESGTYEQYF. In DNA form, the CDR3 reads TGCGCCAGCAGTGAGTCGGGAACCTACGAGCAGTACTTC.